A single sample gave rise to the 16 T cell receptor beta chains below, sequenced in a study of blood T cells in healthy people across ages. Through a sample-barcoded 5' primer and a J-beta primer mix, a second PCR was run for about 6 to 12 cycles. From the 5' RACE reads, TCRdb called clonotypes with MiXCR, one entry per CDR3 protein. The sample includes about 800,000 distinct CDR3 sequences, more than 20% of them seen just once. Another study also made use of these data, one on T cells of mothers and their children.

Sequencing was performed on blood. The receptor set was obtained from a boy aged 5-17 years in good health.

This chain uses TRBV7-9 with TRBJ1-4; D unresolved. Trimming removed 5 bases at V and 8 bases at J, with 12 bases between. This CDR3 has 13 amino acids. Germline V gives CDR1 SEHNR, CDR2 FQNEAQ (reference sequence). The CDR3, as DNA: TGTGCCAGCAGCCTCCGTGAGGAAGAAAAACTGTTTTTT. It specifies CASSLREEEKLFF.

This clonotype occurred a few times. This CDR3 is CASSYSTPGAGGEKLFF. CDR3 in DNA: TGTGCCAGCAGTTACTCGACTCCAGGAGCGGGGGGTGAAAAACTGTTTTTT. The chain carries TRBV6-5 and TRBJ1-4; tentative D call: TRBD1 (5 bases). Looked up from germline, CDR1 is MNHEY and CDR2 is SVGAGI. The CDR3 has 17 amino acids. V was shortened by 0 bases and J by 7 bases, with 18 bases between the two germline ends.

This clonotype showed up just a few times. The chain recombines TRBV11-3 with TRBJ2-1, with 9 bases lining up with TRBD2. The CDR3 sequence is 16 residues long. Germline V gives CDR1 SGHNT, CDR2 YENEEA. Trimming removed 1 base from V and 6 bases from J; junction bases left unmatched: 7. CDR3 residues: CASSLVSGLAPNEQFF. The CDR3 DNA reads TGTGCCAGCAGCTTAGTTTCCGGACTAGCGCCCAATGAGCAGTTCTTC.

The chain joins TRBV6-2 or TRBV6-3 to TRBJ2-5; 8 bases are a match to TRBD1. The closer fit of TRBJ2-7 to the DNA end suggests the J call may be wrong. The CDR3 is made up of 15 amino acids. Germline V lookup: CDR1 MNHEY, CDR2 SVGEGT. In DNA form, the CDR3 reads TGTGCCAGCAGTTTATTCCCCGGACAGGGCTACGAGCAGTACTTC. Translation gives CASSLFPGQGYEQYF.

This clonotype has just a few counts. This chain links TRBV6-2 or TRBV6-3 with TRBJ1-5; D possibly corresponds to TRBD1 (5 bases). The CDR3 covers 15 residues. The ends were cut back, 0 bases at V and 6 bases at J, with 12 bases in the middle. Germline assignment: CDR1 MNHEY and CDR2 SVGEGT. This CDR3 is CASSYSRGAVQPQHF. As DNA, the CDR3 is TGTGCCAGCAGTTACTCGAGGGGAGCGGTTCAGCCCCAGCATTTT.

V gene TRBV24-1 combines with J gene TRBJ2-1, with 8 bases aligning to TRBD1. The assigned J gene may be wrong: the sequence end matches TRBJ2-5 better. CDR1 is KGHDR and CDR2 is SFDVKD in the germline V gene. The CDR3 is made up of 16 amino acids. In nucleotides, the CDR3 is TGTGCCACCAGTGATGCCTCAGGGGGCGTGGGTGAGACCCAGTACTTC. Residues: CATSDASGGVGETQYF.

In DNA form, the CDR3 reads TGTGCCAGCAGTTGGCGGCTTGAGCAGTTCTTC. Translation: CASSWRLEQFF. The genes are TRBV28 and TRBJ2-1; D is undetermined. The CDR3 length is 11 residues. Trimming pared 4 bases from V and 9 bases from J, leaving 7 bases between. CDR1 and CDR2 (germline): MDHEN, SYDVKM.

This clonotype was counted ten times or more. The V call is TRBV27, the J call TRBJ2-7, with TRBD1 as a possible D gene (7 bases). CDR3 size: 15 residues. Trimming took 5 bases from V and 2 from J, leaving 16 bases between them. Germline V lookup: CDR1 MNHEY, CDR2 SMNVEV (reference sequence). For the CDR3, the DNA is TGTGCCAGCAGTCTTTATCAGGGGGGAACCTACGAGCAGTACTTC. Amino acids: CASSLYQGGTYEQYF.

There are a few counts of this clonotype. The chain uses TRBV3-1 and TRBJ2-5; 9 bases match TRBD1. After removal of 0 bases from V and 5 bases from J, the junction contained 10 bases not matched to a gene. CDR3 length: 17 residues. Germline CDR1 LGHDT, CDR2 YNNKEL (reference sequence). The CDR3 spells CASSQERGTGSAETQYF. For the CDR3, the DNA is TGTGCCAGCAGCCAAGAAAGGGGGACAGGGTCAGCCGAGACCCAGTACTTC.

This clonotype was seen only a few times. This chain connects TRBV6-2 or TRBV6-3 to TRBJ1-1; the match to TRBD1 covers 7 bases. In germline, CDR1 is MNHEY, CDR2 SVGEGT. CDR3 length equals 14 residues. The V and J ends lost 2 bases and 8 bases, in that order; junction bases with no gene match: 8. CDR3 loop: CASSYRGGAAEAFF. CDR3 bases: TGTGCCAGCAGTTACCGAGGGGGCGCAGCAGAAGCTTTCTTT.

The chain links TRBV18 to TRBJ2-5; D is unresolved. Between the trimmed V and J ends, which lost 2 bases and 4 bases, there was a span of 5 bases. Looked up from germline, CDR1 is KGHSH and CDR2 is LQKENI. The CDR3 is 12 residues long. The CDR3 sequence: CASSPMAETQYF. CDR3 in DNA: TGTGCCAGCTCACCAATGGCAGAGACCCAGTACTTC. Drawing the rest from reference TRBV18 and TRBJ2-5, the complete variable domain is NAGVMQNPRHLVRRRGQEARLRCSPMKGHSHVYWYRQLPEEGLKFMVYLQKENIIDESGMPKERFSAEFPKEGPSILRIQQVVRGDSAAYFCASSPMAETQYFGPGTRLLVL.

The chain combines TRBV27 with TRBJ1-1, with TRBD1 identical over 7 bases. This CDR3 has 15 amino acids. Germline CDR1 MNHEY, CDR2 SMNVEV (reference sequence). The trim removed 3 bases at V and 2 bases at J, leaving 6 bases unmatched. Here the CDR3 reads CASSFGRGRNTEAFF. CDR3 DNA: TGTGCCAGCAGTTTCGGCAGGGGGAGAAACACTGAAGCTTTCTTT.

This clonotype appeared a few times. The V and J genes are TRBV5-1 and TRBJ2-5, with D maybe TRBD1 (6 bases). Germline V gene lookup returns CDR1 SGHRS and CDR2 YFSETQ. The CDR3 contains 14 residues. The germline V and J ends were trimmed by 5 bases and 7 bases, with 18 bases remaining between them. CDR3 protein: CASRPGTSAGTQYF. CDR3 nucleotides: TGCGCCAGCAGACCGGGGACATCGGCTGGGACCCAGTACTTC.

Here the CDR3 DNA reads TGTGCCAGCGTCTCATTTCCGGGGGAGACCCAGTACTTC. Protein: CASVSFPGETQYF. The chain recombines TRBV2 with TRBJ2-5, with D possibly being TRBD2 (5 bases). With 8 bases removed from V and 5 bases from J, the gap between germline ends came to 15 bases. The germline gives CDR1 SNHLY, CDR2 FYNNEI. The CDR3 length is 13 residues.

The J gene is TRBJ2-5, the V gene TRBV12-3 or TRBV12-4; perhaps TRBD1 as D (6 bases). Trimming removed 3 bases from V and 3 bases from J, with 11 bases in between. This CDR3 region has 14 residues. The CDR3 spells CASSLRTAKETQYF. CDR3 coding DNA: TGTGCCAGCAGTTTGCGGACAGCTAAAGAGACCCAGTACTTC.

A few counts support this clonotype. V gene TRBV7-6 combines with J gene TRBJ2-5; maybe TRBD2 (5 bases). The closer fit of TRBJ2-7 to the DNA end suggests the J call may be wrong. The germline CDR1 and CDR2 sequences are SGHVS and FNYEAQ. This CDR3 has 12 amino acids. In DNA form, the CDR3 reads TGTGCCAGCAGCTTAGACGGGGACGAGCAGTACTTC. The encoded protein is CASSLDGDEQYF.